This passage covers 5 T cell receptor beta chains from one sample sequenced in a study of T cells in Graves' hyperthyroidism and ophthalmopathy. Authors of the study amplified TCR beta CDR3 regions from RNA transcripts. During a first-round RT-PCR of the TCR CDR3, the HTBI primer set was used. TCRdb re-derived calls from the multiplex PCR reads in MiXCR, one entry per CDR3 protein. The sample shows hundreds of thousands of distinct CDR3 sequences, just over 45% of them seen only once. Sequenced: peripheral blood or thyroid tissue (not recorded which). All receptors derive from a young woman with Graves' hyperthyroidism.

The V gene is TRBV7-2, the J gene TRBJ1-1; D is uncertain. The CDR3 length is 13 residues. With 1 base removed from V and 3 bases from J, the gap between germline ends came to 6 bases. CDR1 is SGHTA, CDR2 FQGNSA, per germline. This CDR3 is CASSLGIDTEAFF. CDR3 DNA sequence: TGTGCCAGCAGCTTAGGGATTGACACTGAAGCTTTCTTT.

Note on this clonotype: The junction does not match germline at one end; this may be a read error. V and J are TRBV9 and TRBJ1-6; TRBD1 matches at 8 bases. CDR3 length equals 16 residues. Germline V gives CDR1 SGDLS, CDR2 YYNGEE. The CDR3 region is CAGSQGAGGMTSPLHF. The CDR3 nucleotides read TGTGCCGGCAGCCAGGGGGCAGGGGGTATGACTTCACCCCTCCACTTT. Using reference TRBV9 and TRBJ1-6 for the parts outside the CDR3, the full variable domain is DSGVTQTPKHLITATGQRVTLRCSPRSGDLSVYWYQQSLDQGLQFLIQYYNGEERAKGNILERFSAQQFPDLHSELNLSSLELGDSALYFCAGSQGAGGMTSPLHFGNGTRLTVT.

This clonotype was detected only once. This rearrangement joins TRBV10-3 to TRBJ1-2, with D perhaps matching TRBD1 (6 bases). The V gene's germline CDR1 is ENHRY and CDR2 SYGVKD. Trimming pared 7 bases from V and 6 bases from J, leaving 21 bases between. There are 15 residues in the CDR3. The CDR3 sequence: CAIKLPAGTGHGYTF. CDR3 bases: TGTGCCATCAAGTTACCGGCAGGCACAGGGCATGGCTACACCTTC.

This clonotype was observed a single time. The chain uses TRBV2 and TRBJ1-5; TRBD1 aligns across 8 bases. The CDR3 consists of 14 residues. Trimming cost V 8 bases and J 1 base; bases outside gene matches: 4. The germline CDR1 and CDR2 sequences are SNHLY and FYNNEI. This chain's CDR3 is CASGRTGSNQPQHF. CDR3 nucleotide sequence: TGTGCCAGCGGAAGGACAGGGAGCAATCAGCCCCAGCATTTT. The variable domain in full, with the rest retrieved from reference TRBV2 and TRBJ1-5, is EPEVTQTPSHQVTQMGQEVILRCVPISNHLYFYWYRQILGQKVEFLVSFYNNEISEKSEIFDDQFSVERPDGSNFTLKIRSTKLEDSAMYFCASGRTGSNQPQHFGDGTRLSIL.

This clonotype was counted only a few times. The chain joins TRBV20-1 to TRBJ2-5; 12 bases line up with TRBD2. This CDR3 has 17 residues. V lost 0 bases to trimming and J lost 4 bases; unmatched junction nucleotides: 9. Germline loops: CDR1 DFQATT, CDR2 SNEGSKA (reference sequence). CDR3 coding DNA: TGCAGTGCTAGAGATGCCGTGCTACTAGCGGGAGGAGAGACCCAGTACTTC. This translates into CSARDAVLLAGGETQYF.